The present entry profiles one T cell receptor beta chain with its context. Its specificity is unknown. The sample comes from a study of shared clonotypes between healthy human individuals. Notes on the study in general: Blood alone was sampled, and tissue repertoires likely differ. An effect of sequencing depth on clonotype sharing among donors was expected. Naive CD4 clonotypes were shared across a handful of donors at 4% to 5%.

Replicate sorted-subset PCRs were loaded with roughly 200 ng DNA, tens of thousands of T cell genomes. Method: immunoSEQ multiplex PCR; TCRdb's copy keeps in-frame clones and lacks some. The sample shows around 2.5 million clones, 93% of them seen only once. With 0 bases removed from V and 1 base from J, the gap between germline ends came to 17 bases. CDR3 size: 18 residues. Germline lookup yields CDR1 SGHRS and CDR2 YFSETQ. The TCR sequence derives from a man aged 18 to 29 in good health. Some clones in this sample may be carry-over from other donors' samples. Sequencing was performed on naive CD4+ T cells from PBMCs. Subset denoted: CD45RA+ positively selected. This chain joins TRBV5-1 and TRBJ2-1; the D gene is possibly TRBD1 (6 bases). The CDR3 protein is CASSLGRQVIISYNEQFF. The CDR3 DNA is TGCGCCAGCAGCTTGGGACGACAGGTAATAATTTCCTACAATGAGCAGTTCTTC.